The text below deals with one TCR beta chain. Its antigen is not yet known. No much larger clone is present one base from it, and per-base qualities are unavailable. The cohort was made up of about 610 healthy bone marrow donors. At the time of sampling, all cohort members were nominally healthy, though unrecorded immune exposures were likely present. The donor was CMV seronegative and belonged to the group of over 350 seronegative cohort members. A peripheral blood sample was collected from each donor, and TCR beta sequencing was performed on peripheral blood mononuclear cells. Genomic DNA was extracted from the blood cell samples with the Qiagen DNeasy Blood Extraction Kit. This sample stems from a study of cytomegalovirus exposure and HLA in healthy donors (dated 2017 in TCRdb). In the study overall: An earlier analysis of more than 550 of the donors reported around 280 Gb of sequence data and some 110 million unique TCR beta sequences obtained from about 179 million T cells. An early release covering about 600 HLA-typed donors comprised 250 to 350 gigabases of sequencing data and 85 million to 100 million unique TCR sequences. Among the roughly 410 genotyped donors, around 81% belonged to the genetic ancestry cluster associated with self-reported Caucasian donors. The study aimed to test whether signatures of past pathogen exposure could be identified by cataloging public T cell receptors. The study profiled the T cell repertoires of 550 to 700 subjects by immunosequencing and related them to cytomegalovirus serostatus. Besides the first cohort of about 730 subjects, a separate validation cohort made up of around 120 different subjects was used. High-throughput TCR immunosequencing, statistical association of individual TCRs with disease status, and machine learning were combined to predict cytomegalovirus infection status. A later analysis re-analyzed previously published TCR beta repertoires from 660 or so donors and added high-resolution HLA genotyping to study TCR occurrence patterns. The later analysis used no new phenotypic data to find candidate immune exposures, relying instead on TCR beta sequences and their occurrence across donors. An earlier analysis of 587 of the donors used high-throughput TCR beta sequencing to judge whether each TCR beta V gene segment behaved as functional or pseudogenic. Alongside the repertoire data, information on donor age, sex, ethnicity and CMV serostatus was compiled. In a later genetic analysis, genome-wide SNP genotypes for 398 of the 666 donors were used, and that subset was treated as a discovery cohort. Every discovery cohort repertoire had been produced on one sequencing platform. HLA typing included class I and class II loci at four-digit resolution. Typing coverage varied by locus: roughly 629-640 donors for A, B, C, DRB1 and DQB1; roughly 500 for DQA1; over 600 for DPA1; some 470 for DPB1. About 5 DR-DQ haplotypes were handled as single units for association and clustering, since linkage in the cohort was strong. On average, roughly 200,000 unique TCR beta nucleotide sequences were sequenced per donor among a few hundred genotyped donors of the cohort, with roughly 18% of those sequences being non-productive.

Library preparation was by the immunoSEQ multiplex PCR assay. A mixture of 60 forward primers for TCR Vbeta segments and 13 reverse primers for TCR Jbeta segments was used in the multiplex PCR. The CDR3 region of rearranged TCR beta genes was amplified from genomic DNA with a multiplex PCR assay. The amplified TCR beta libraries were sequenced on the Illumina HiSeq System as 87-base-pair reads. On the study's bioinformatics: In a later analysis, 77 million or so unique TCR beta chains were counted across the roughly 670 repertoires, and some 10 million of these chains were shared by at least two donors. Raw reads were error-corrected and collapsed into unique sequences by a nearest-neighbor algorithm in which closely related sequences were merged to remove PCR and sequencing errors. V, D and J gene segments were assigned by aligning CDR3 sequences to IMGT reference sequences. Each retained sequence needed at least a six-nucleotide match to both a V gene segment and a J gene segment. A rearrangement counted as productive if the CDR3 had no stop codons and remained in frame with V and J, and every other rearrangement counted as non-productive. Following IMGT convention, CDR3 was defined as the stretch from the second conserved V-encoded cysteine to the conserved J-encoded phenylalanine. The earlier analysis of 587 of the donors excluded sequences that lacked an unambiguous match to a single V gene segment. In an earlier analysis of 587 of the donors, a V segment was called functional when productive rearrangements were above 56.7%, and segregating when the standard deviation between donors exceeded 5%. A statistical classification framework was built for diagnosing cytomegalovirus status from the catalog of TCR beta chain sequences. In a later analysis, TCR nucleotide sequences were compared against IMGT/GENE-DB human TR gene sequences so that V and J genes could be assigned. Using the TCRdist pipeline, a later analysis assigned CDR3 sequences along with most-parsimonious VDJ recombination scenarios. In a later analysis, every TCR beta chain was defined by the combination of its CDR3 amino acid sequence and its V-gene family, and reads without a unique V-gene family were dropped. In a later analysis, fewer than 650 highly shared, low-generation-probability nucleotide sequences were removed to address suspected cross-contamination and a sequencing artifact. In a later analysis, a clonal expansion index was calculated for each public chain from normalized within-repertoire ranks of inferred template counts. Generation probabilities in a later analysis came from a VDJ recombination model fitted to out-of-frame rearrangements, and those results were checked against IGoR. In a later analysis, TCR-TCR, TCR-HLA and TCR-CMV co-occurrence was scored with hypergeometric tests, and a repertoire-size bias correction was applied to TCR pairs. A later analysis estimated false discovery rates by permuting HLA or CMV assignments 20 times. In a later analysis, co-occurring TCRs were grouped with DBSCAN, and TCRdist sequence similarity was added when clustering was performed within HLA-allele-positive subsets. For co-occurrence clustering, repertoires with fewer than 30,000 or more than 120,000 public chains were excluded, along with roughly 5 repertoires with anomalous nucleotide sharing. TCRdb obtained this table from immuneACCESS and retained in-frame rearrangements with V and J assigned. These tables miss some clones; where compared with another copy, unresolved V genes account for less than half of the shortfall, and the remainder is unexplained. The V and J calls and the clone size are those of that table, but D and trimming were determined from the DNA. A total of about 220,000 clones appear in this sample, approximately 83% of them only once. About 0.77% of the sample comes from the top ten.

The full study reports these points: A group of highly shared sequence variants was considered likely to be a technical artifact of the sequencing pipeline. Presence/absence analyses assumed roughly uniform sequencing depth across donors, an assumption that may not hold. A further reported finding was that TCR beta sequences accurately predicted the HLA-A and HLA-B alleles for most subjects in the first cohort. A few of the identified cytomegalovirus-associated TCR beta chains were confirmed in vitro to be specific for cytomegalovirus antigens. Compared with equally common non-associated chains, HLA-associated TCR beta chains in a later analysis were more clonally expanded and had lower generation probabilities. In a later genetic analysis, a missense DCLRE1C variant was associated with V-gene and J-gene trimming of TCR beta chains, and the association was replicated in an independent cohort. The study listed 170 or so TCR beta chains as associated with cytomegalovirus. In a later analysis, the rate of TCR association differed among HLA loci, with DRB1 alleles having the most associated TCRs and HLA-C alleles having the fewest. The classifier was reported to diagnose cytomegalovirus status with high specificity and sensitivity in both the original cohort and the validation cohort. A later analysis found that most CMV-associated TCR beta chains appeared HLA-restricted, with HLA associations seemingly driven largely by CMV exposure. Because some donors lacked HLA typing at each locus, the association tests relied only on the typed subset. CMV serostatus was the only immune exposure information available for the cohort. A later genetic analysis reported fewer N-insertions in productive TCRs among donors in an Asian-associated ancestry cluster than the roughly 650-donor mean. The 87-base-pair reads could not distinguish some IMGT-functional V segments, including TRBV6-2 and TRBV6-3, so those segments were excluded. The earlier analysis of some 560 of the donors excluded roughly 17 rarely observed V segments, including chromosome 9 orphons, because counts were too low. At a false discovery rate of 0.05, a later analysis linked some 18,000 TCR beta sequences to specific HLA alleles. Correlated functional status among segregating V segments might be attributable to linkage disequilibrium, but an unknown experimental factor could not be ruled out. Broadly in line with IMGT annotations, most TCR beta V segments showed up in productive rearrangements about 90% or about 30% of the time in an earlier analysis of about 500 of the donors. Across donors, most TCR sequences were observed very rarely, whereas some public TCRs were present in many individuals. Assigning TCR associations to individual alleles was difficult when HLA alleles, especially DR and DQ, strongly co-occurred. It was suggested by the authors that the approach could potentially be generalized to other disease states and immunological phenotypes. In this cohort, only TCR beta chains were sequenced, and detectable features were limited by the absence of alpha or paired-chain data. A later analysis reported that several top co-occurrence clusters appeared linked to parvovirus B19, influenza, CMV and Epstein-Barr virus.

The CDR3 runs 14 residues from the cysteine to the phenylalanine. Only the CDR3 DNA stays, 42 bases, in frame from base 1. Clipping removes 7 bases from V and 6 bases from J, with 10 as the unmatched junction base count. CDR1 MNHNS and CDR2 SASEGT are derived from the germline V gene. The chain uses TRBV6-1 and TRBJ2-3; the central 7 bases match TRBD1. Sequenced input: PBMCs. This clonotype was sampled from a boy younger than 10 in good health and CMV-seronegative. The DNA reads TGTGCCAGCACCCAATTAACAGGGGTGGATACGCAGTATTTT. The resulting protein is CASTQLTGVDTQYF.